Following are 3 T cell receptor beta chains from one sample sequenced in a study of blood T cell repertoires in COVID-19 (dated by TCRdb to about 2020). Libraries came from the immunoSEQ multiplex PCR assay. TCRdb provides this immuneACCESS table in a form limited to in-frame rearrangements. Some clones are lacking; in checked studies, under half of them reflect an unresolved V gene, and why the rest are absent is not known. A total of over 200,000 clones appear in this sample, 84% of them only once. The ten top clones hold less than 7% of the sample. Sequencing was carried out using PBMCs or T cells enriched from blood (not recorded which). The receptor source for this set is a middle-aged woman who had recovered from COVID-19.

The rearrangement uses TRBV4-1 and TRBJ2-1; 14 bases are a match to TRBD2. Trimming cost V 1 base and J 5 bases; bases outside gene matches: 4. The CDR3 has 17 residues. Germline assignment: CDR1 MGHRA and CDR2 YSYEKL. CDR3 sequence reads: CASSQVGLAGDNNEQFF. The CDR3 region has the DNA TGCGCCAGCAGCCAAGTGGGACTAGCGGGGGATAACAATGAGCAGTTCTTC.

The chain carries TRBV6-5 and TRBJ1-1, with a possible D match to TRBD1 (6 bases). CDR3 length: 13 residues. V was shortened by 4 bases and J by 6 bases, with 12 bases between the two germline ends. Germline assignment: CDR1 MNHEY and CDR2 SVGAGI. The CDR3 sequence: CASSSRSGAEAFF. CDR3 sequence (DNA): TGTGCCAGCAGTTCCCGATCAGGGGCTGAAGCTTTCTTT.

The rearrangement links TRBV24-1 to TRBJ1-1; TRBD1 is a possible D gene (5 bases). Trimming cost V 6 bases and J 0 bases, with 10 bases left between them. Germline V gene lookup returns CDR1 KGHDR and CDR2 SFDVKD. The CDR3 extends over 14 amino acids. The CDR3, as DNA: TGTGCCACCAGTCGAGACAGCCTGAACACTGAAGCTTTCTTT. It encodes CATSRDSLNTEAFF.